These 16 T cell receptor beta chains came from one sample sequenced in a study of shared clonotypes between healthy human individuals. Generated by immunoSEQ multiplex PCR, the TCRdb table keeps only in-frame clones and is missing some. The profile shows some 2.3 million clones, roughly 93% of them singletons. Material: naive CD4+ T cells from PBMCs. Subset reported: CD45RA+ positively selected. Receptors originate from a man younger than 35 in good health. Some clones in this sample may be carry-over from other donors' samples.

The chain has TRBV30 and TRBJ2-5, with unresolved D. The V end was cut by 0 bases, the J end by 11 bases, with 19 bases between. Germline CDR1 is GTSNPN and CDR2 is SVGIG (reference sequence). The CDR3 runs 14 residues. The CDR3 loop reads CAWSVQSVPPEQYF. CDR3 DNA sequence: TGTGCCTGGAGTGTACAGTCAGTCCCGCCAGAGCAGTACTTC. Drawing the rest from reference TRBV30 and TRBJ2-5, the complete variable domain is SQTIHQWPATLVQPVGSPLSLECTVEGTSNPNLYWYRQAAGRGLQLLFYSVGIGQISSEVPQNLSASRPQDRQFILSSKKLLLSDSGFYLCAWSVQSVPPEQYFGPGTRLLVL.

This clone was seen just once. This same CDR3 is encoded by further DNA sequences in the sample. This chain connects TRBV9 to TRBJ2-1; 9 positions agree with TRBD2. The CDR3 sequence is 15 residues long. V gave up 2 bases and J gave up 4 bases; unmatched junction bases: 4. The germline V gene has CDR1 SGDLS and CDR2 YYNGEE. CDR3 coding DNA: TGTGCCAGCAGCGTGGTAGCGGGAGATTACAATGAGCAGTTCTTC. Protein: CASSVVAGDYNEQFF. The entire variable domain, with the rest obtained from reference TRBV9 and TRBJ2-1, is as follows: DSGVTQTPKHLITATGQRVTLRCSPRSGDLSVYWYQQSLDQGLQFLIQYYNGEERAKGNILERFSAQQFPDLHSELNLSSLELGDSALYFCASSVVAGDYNEQFFGPGTRLTVL.

This clone appeared once. The sample has other DNA sequences that encode this CDR3 too. The chain links TRBV9 to TRBJ2-1; D is perhaps TRBD1 (5 bases). CDR3 length equals 14 residues. The germline gives CDR1 SGDLS, CDR2 YYNGEE. V lost 2 bases and J lost 4, with 10 bases in between. CDR3 loop: CASSVAGNYNEQFF. As DNA, the CDR3 is TGTGCCAGCAGCGTTGCAGGGAATTACAATGAGCAGTTCTTC.

V gene TRBV15 combines with J gene TRBJ1-1; maybe TRBD1 (6 bases). V was trimmed by 0 bases and J by 5 bases, leaving 16 bases between them. From germline, CDR1 is LNHNV and CDR2 YYDKDF (reference sequence). The CDR3 has 16 amino acids. This CDR3 reads CATSREYGQSMTEAFF. CDR3 nucleotides: TGTGCCACCAGCAGAGAATATGGACAGAGTATGACTGAAGCTTTCTTT.

V and J are TRBV6-5 and TRBJ1-1; D unresolved. The ends were cut back, 6 bases at V and 3 bases at J, with 14 bases in the middle. The CDR3 spans 14 residues. Looked up from germline, CDR1 is MNHEY and CDR2 is SVGAGI. Here the CDR3 DNA reads TGTGCCAGCAGCCTCGGGCGGTTTTACACTGAAGCTTTCTTT. This codes for CASSLGRFYTEAFF.

As for this clone: Other nucleotide sequences in the sample specify the same CDR3. The V call is TRBV28, the J call TRBJ1-2, with 9 bases aligning to TRBD1. This CDR3 comprises 14 residues. Germline V lookup: CDR1 MDHEN, CDR2 SYDVKM. J was trimmed by 4 bases and V by 5 bases; bases with no gene match: 5. In DNA form, the CDR3 reads TGTGCCAGCAGTACGACAGGGGGATCCTATGGCTACACCTTC. It translates to CASSTTGGSYGYTF.

This clone turned up a few times. Other DNA sequences in the sample encode the same CDR3. V gene TRBV30 combines with J gene TRBJ1-4; tentative D call: TRBD1 (5 bases). Germline V gene lookup returns CDR1 GTSNPN and CDR2 SVGIG (reference sequence). The CDR3 is made up of 14 amino acids. V shed 0 bases and J shed 8 bases, with 13 bases lying between them. CDR3 sequence (DNA): TGTGCCTGGAGTGTAGGCAGGGAAGGAGAAAAACTGTTTTTT. It specifies CAWSVGREGEKLFF.

The CDR3, as DNA: TGTGCCAGCAGTTTATCGTGGCAGGGGAACACTGAAGCTTTCTTT. Encoded protein: CASSLSWQGNTEAFF. The chain combines TRBV27 with TRBJ1-1, with D possibly TRBD1 on 5 matching bases. Germline CDR1 is MNHEY and CDR2 is SMNVEV (reference sequence). CDR3 length: 15 residues. Trimming cost V 0 bases and J 1 base, with 9 bases left between them.

The genes are TRBV6-6 and TRBJ1-1; D may be TRBD1 (6 bases). The CDR3 is 15 residues long. V was clipped by 2 bases and J by 2 bases, with 12 bases between them. Germline V gives CDR1 MNHNY, CDR2 SVGAGI (reference sequence). Here the CDR3 reads CASSYRGQTNTEAFF. Here the CDR3 DNA reads TGTGCCAGCAGTTACCGGGGGCAGACCAACACTGAAGCTTTCTTT.

The chain joins TRBV2 to TRBJ2-7; D unresolved. Trimming shortened V by 3 bases and J by 2 bases, and 14 bases separated the two germline ends. CDR1 is SNHLY, CDR2 FYNNEI, per germline. This CDR3 has 15 amino acids. This chain's CDR3 is CASSESAASPYEQYF. The CDR3 DNA follows: TGTGCCAGCAGTGAGTCGGCAGCATCCCCCTACGAGCAGTACTTC.

V usage is TRBV7-9 and J usage is TRBJ2-6, with D perhaps TRBD2 (6 bases). CDR3 length: 16 residues. V was cut by 0 bases and J by 0 bases, with 6 bases left in between. CDR1 SEHNR and CDR2 FQNEAQ come from the germline V gene (reference sequence). The CDR3 spells CASSLAGGSGANVLTF. Written as DNA, the CDR3 is TGTGCCAGCAGCTTAGCCGGGGGCTCTGGGGCCAACGTCCTGACTTTC.

The chain couples TRBV10-3 to TRBJ2-3; 10 nucleotides align to TRBD2. J lost 2 bases, V lost 0 bases, and 5 bases had no gene match. Germline values: CDR1 ENHRY, CDR2 SYGVKD. The CDR3 extends over 17 amino acids. Written as DNA, the CDR3 is TGTGCCATCAGTGAGTCTTCTAGCGGGAGAAACACAGATACGCAGTATTTT. Its translation: CAISESSSGRNTDTQYF.

The chain is built from TRBV7-3 and TRBJ2-3, with no clear D. Deletions cut 3 bases from V and 2 bases from J, with 12 bases between. Germline V gene data show CDR1 as SGHTA and CDR2 as FQGTGA. The CDR3 length is 15 residues. The CDR3 loop reads CASSFLGQFTDTQYF. The CDR3 DNA sequence: TGTGCCAGCAGCTTTCTCGGGCAGTTCACAGATACGCAGTATTTT.

The gene calls are TRBV29-1 and TRBJ2-5; D is ambiguous. CDR3 length: 14 amino acids. Germline V gives CDR1 SQVTM, CDR2 ANQGSEA. Trimming cost V 6 bases and J 2 bases, with 16 bases left between them. The CDR3 DNA is TGCAGCGTACGAGGTACTCACTTTCAAGAGACCCAGTACTTC. Its protein is CSVRGTHFQETQYF.

The CDR3 region has the DNA TGTGCCAGTAGTAACAGGCAGCAAGATACGCAGTATTTT. Protein sequence: CASSNRQQDTQYF. The chain is built from TRBV19 and TRBJ2-3, with D maybe TRBD1 (5 bases). From germline, CDR1 is LNHDA and CDR2 SQIVND (reference sequence). The CDR3 is 13 amino acids. The V end lost 4 bases, the J end lost 5 bases, and 10 bases lay between the germline ends.

V is TRBV15 and J is TRBJ1-1; TRBD1 matches 9 bases. This CDR3 is built from 18 residues. CDR1 is LNHNV and CDR2 is YYDKDF in the germline V gene (reference sequence). V lost 2 bases to trimming and J lost 1 base; unmatched junction nucleotides: 11. The chain's CDR3 is CATSRLPGGTGRNTEAFF. The CDR3 DNA reads TGTGCCACCAGCAGACTCCCCGGCGGGACAGGGAGGAACACTGAAGCTTTCTTT. The whole variable domain, filled in from reference TRBV15 and TRBJ1-1, reads DAMVIQNPRYQVTQFGKPVTLSCSQTLNHNVMYWYQQKSSQAPKLLFHYYDKDFNNEADTPDNFQSRRPNTSFCFLDIRSPGLGDTAMYLCATSRLPGGTGRNTEAFFGQGTRLTVV.